This T cell receptor beta chain was sequenced in a study of spatial heterogeneity in lung cancer. Whole-study context: Sequencing covered available follow-up PBMC samples collected a median of approximately 2 years after resection.

Germline trimming cut 6 bases from V and 7 bases from J; bases unmatched to any gene: 14. Germline V CDR1 and CDR2: MNHNY, SVGAGI (reference sequence). This CDR3 spans 16 amino acids. Every TCR cDNA molecule bore its own unique molecular identifier. TCRdb recomputed calls from the 5' RACE reads with MiXCR, one row per CDR3 protein. The profile covers about 94,000 distinct CDR3 sequences, with just under 20% appearing a single time and 21% taken by the ten largest. Time point meaning: blood at routine non-recurrence follow-up after resection. Unsorted whole RNA from tumor, nontumor lung or frozen PBMC underwent sequencing. In the case of this clonotype: Its antigen is as yet unknown.

Study-wide results and limits: TCRs found ubiquitously expanded in tumor appeared in blood more at resection than at follow-up.

The gene calls are TRBV6-6 and TRBJ1-4; 7 bases are a match to TRBD1. This sample comprised PBMCs, obtained at follow-up. The source is a male donor with early-stage non-small cell lung cancer. The CDR3 here is CASSLGLQGDGEKLFF. CDR3 DNA sequence: TGTGCCAGCAGCTTGGGTCTTCAGGGGGACGGTGAAAAACTGTTTTTT.